The present TCR beta chain was sequenced within a study of regulatory T cells in long-lasting Graves disease. Whole-study findings and limits: TCR diversity was lower in persistent Graves' patients (versus newly diagnosed ones). Persistent disease favored TRBV28, TRBJ1-2 and TRBJ2-5.

Sequencing libraries for TCR beta were prepared with iRepertoire HTBI primers and Arm-PCR of CDR3 regions. TCRdb re-called the multiplex PCR reads through MiXCR, storing one row per CDR3 protein. The sample records 400,000 to 500,000 distinct CDR3 sequences, 20% to 25% being singletons. About this clonotype: Its antigen is still unknown.

The time point denotes: persistent/refractory GD, antithyroid drugs over 5 years with positive TRAb. From RNA extracted from PBMCs, the TCR library was made. Peripheral blood, 7 to 10 milliliters per patient, was collected in EDTA tubes. The germline gives CDR1 SEHNR, CDR2 FQNEAQ (reference sequence). The germline V and J ends were trimmed by 3 bases and 5 bases, with 20 bases remaining between them. The CDR3 has 17 residues. The chain combines TRBV7-9 with TRBJ2-1; D might be TRBD1 or TRBD2, each matching 5 bases. The sequencing here drew on peripheral blood mononuclear cells (PBMCs), taken when the disease was refractory, from a patient treated with antithyroid drugs. This TCR was recovered from a female donor with Graves disease. In DNA form, the CDR3 reads TGTGCCAGCAGCTTCGGCCCCGGGACCGCCGTCAACAATGAGCAGTTCTTC. As protein: CASSFGPGTAVNNEQFF.